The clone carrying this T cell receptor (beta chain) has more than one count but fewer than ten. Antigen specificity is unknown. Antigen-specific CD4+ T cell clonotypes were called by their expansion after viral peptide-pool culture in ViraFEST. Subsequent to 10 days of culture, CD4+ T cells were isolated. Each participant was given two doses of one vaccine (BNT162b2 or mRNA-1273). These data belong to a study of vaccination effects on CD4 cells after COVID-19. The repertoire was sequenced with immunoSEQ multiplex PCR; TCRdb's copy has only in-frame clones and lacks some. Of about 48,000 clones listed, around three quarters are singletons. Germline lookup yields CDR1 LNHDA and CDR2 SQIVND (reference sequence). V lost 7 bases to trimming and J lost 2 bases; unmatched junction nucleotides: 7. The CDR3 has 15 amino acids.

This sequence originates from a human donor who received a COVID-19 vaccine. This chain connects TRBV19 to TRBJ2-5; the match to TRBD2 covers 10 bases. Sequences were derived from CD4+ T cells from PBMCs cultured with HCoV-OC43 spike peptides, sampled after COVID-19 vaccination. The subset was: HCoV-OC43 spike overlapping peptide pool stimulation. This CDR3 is CASNARAGGQETQYF. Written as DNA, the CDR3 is TGTGCCAGTAACGCTAGAGCGGGGGGGCAAGAGACCCAGTACTTC.